This T cell receptor (beta chain) was identified during a study of T-cell memory formation after mild COVID-19. As for the study in general: Clustering of TCRs was largely donor specific.

Study observations and caveats: Still unconfirmed is whether the second-wave clones peaking on day 37 recognized SARS-CoV-2. From day 15 to 85, contracting clones were balanced between CD4 and CD8, whereas later expanders leaned toward CD4+. Pre-infection memory contained some responding clones, which suggested that cross-reactive memory had joined.

This clonotype was seen a few times. Its antigen is not identified. TCRdb redid the calling of the 5' RACE reads with MiXCR, one entry per CDR3 protein. The table includes a few hundred thousand distinct CDR3 sequences, 20% to 25% detected once. The sample was PBMCs or a T cell subset sorted from them (not recorded which). This receptor was obtained from a man aged 18 to 35 who had mild COVID-19 (a few samples of this study predate the infection). Cell type and time point are not known.

As DNA, the CDR3 is TGCGCCAGCAGCTTGGATCTGACTAGATCGCTAGCCTACGAGCAGTACTTC. Residues: CASSLDLTRSLAYEQYF. The chain combines TRBV5-1 with TRBJ2-7; perhaps TRBD2 as D (6 bases). The CDR3 consists of 17 residues. The V and J ends lost 0 bases and 2 bases respectively, with 18 bases between them. CDR1 is SGHRS and CDR2 is YFSETQ in the germline V gene. The whole variable domain, remainder taken from reference TRBV5-1 and TRBJ2-7, is KAGVTQTPRYLIKTRGQQVTLSCSPISGHRSVSWYQQTPGQGLQFLFEYFSETQRNKGNFPGRFSGRQFSNSRSEMNVSTLELGDSALYLCASSLDLTRSLAYEQYFGPGTRLTVT.